The 2 T cell receptor beta chains below were found in one sample sequenced in a study of blood T cell repertoires in COVID-19. Sequencing was performed with immunoSEQ multiplex PCR; in TCRdb, only in-frame clones are kept and a portion is missing. The repertoire holds over 130,000 clones, with roughly nine tenths as singletons. The sequencing input was peripheral blood. These receptors were obtained from an older woman with active or convalescent COVID-19.

J is TRBJ2-7 and V is TRBV15, with D possibly TRBD2 on 6 matching bases. Trimming pared 0 bases from V and 9 bases from J, leaving 21 bases between. Germline CDR1 reads LNHNV; CDR2 reads YYDKDF (reference sequence). There are 16 residues in the CDR3. DNA for the CDR3: TGTGCCACCAGCAGAGATGGTGGCTTACGGACTACGGTGCAGTACTTC. This translates into CATSRDGGLRTTVQYF.

The chain couples TRBV2 to TRBJ2-1; 8 bases are shared with TRBD1. The length of the CDR3 is 14 residues. V shed 6 bases and J 2 bases; nucleotides not matched to a gene: 3. Germline loops: CDR1 SNHLY, CDR2 FYNNEI. The chain's CDR3 is CASRGQVPYNEQFF. The DNA for the CDR3 is TGTGCCAGCAGGGGACAGGTCCCCTACAATGAGCAGTTCTTC. Looking up the rest from reference TRBV2 and TRBJ2-1 gives the full variable domain: EPEVTQTPSHQVTQMGQEVILRCVPISNHLYFYWYRQILGQKVEFLVSFYNNEISEKSEIFDDQFSVERPDGSNFTLKIRSTKLEDSAMYFCASRGQVPYNEQFFGPGTRLTVL.